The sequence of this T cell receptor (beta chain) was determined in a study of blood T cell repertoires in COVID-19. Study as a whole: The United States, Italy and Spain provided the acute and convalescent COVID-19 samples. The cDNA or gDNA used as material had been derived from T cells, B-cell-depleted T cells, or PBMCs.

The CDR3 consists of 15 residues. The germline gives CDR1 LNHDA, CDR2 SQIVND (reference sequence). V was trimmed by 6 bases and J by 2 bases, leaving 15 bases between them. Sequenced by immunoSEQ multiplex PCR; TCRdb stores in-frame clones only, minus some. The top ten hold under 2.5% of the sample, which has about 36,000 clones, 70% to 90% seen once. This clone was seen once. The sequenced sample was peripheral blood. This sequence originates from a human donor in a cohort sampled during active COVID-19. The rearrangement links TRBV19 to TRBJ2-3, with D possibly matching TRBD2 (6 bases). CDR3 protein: CASSEMGLTTDTQYF. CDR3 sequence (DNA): TGTGCCAGTAGCGAGATGGGACTGACCACAGATACGCAGTATTTT.